This T cell receptor beta chain was identified during a study of regulatory T cells in long-lasting Graves disease. The time point denotes: newly diagnosed GD, antithyroid drugs for less than 3 months. Following extraction of RNA from PBMCs, that RNA was used to make the TCR library. Findings of the study overall: Persistent disease was associated with favored TRBV28 usage and with favored use of TRBJ1-2 and TRBJ2-5. Thyroid tissue was not sampled; only peripheral blood was.

Arm-PCR of CDR3 regions and iRepertoire HTBI primers were the basis on which TCR beta libraries were built. TCRdb independently ran MiXCR on the multiplex PCR reads; one entry per CDR3 protein. This table has 380,000 or so distinct CDR3 sequences, about 16% appearing once. There are 12 residues in the CDR3. Trimming shortened V by 1 base and J by 12 bases, and 13 bases separated the two germline ends. Germline CDR1 reads LGHNA; CDR2 reads YNFKEQ. Remarks on this clonotype: What it binds is not known.

These sequences were also reported in another study, on T cells in Graves' hyperthyroidism and ophthalmopathy.

This TCR was recovered from a woman aged 18 to 35 with Graves disease. The sample was peripheral blood mononuclear cells (PBMCs), taken at new diagnosis, from a patient treated with antithyroid drugs. The genes are TRBV4-2 and TRBJ2-7, with D possibly being TRBD2 (6 bases). CDR3 protein: CASSQAGEGPYF. CDR3 nucleotide sequence: TGTGCCAGCAGCCAAGCGGGGGAAGGGCCGTACTTC.